This T cell receptor (beta chain) stems from a study of cytomegalovirus exposure and HLA in healthy donors. This clone was counted a few times. Its antigen remains unidentified. The study ran its PCR with 60 Vbeta and 13 Jbeta primers. Here immunoSEQ multiplex PCR was the method, and the copy in TCRdb shows in-frame clones only, minus some. This table has roughly 140,000 clones, 75% to 80% appearing once. Study-level results: DRB1 showed the most TCR associations and HLA-C the fewest in a later analysis, as rates varied by HLA locus.

Germline values: CDR1 SEHNR, CDR2 FQNEAQ (reference sequence). The V end was cut by 6 bases, the J end by 5 bases, with 13 bases between. The CDR3 contains 13 residues. The sample was PBMCs. The clonotype originates from a woman in her thirties or forties in good health and CMV-seropositive. The rearrangement joins TRBV7-9 to TRBJ2-5; the D is unclear. The CDR3 bases are TGTGCCAGCAGGATAGTCGGGTCGGAGACCCAGTACTTC. It encodes CASRIVGSETQYF.